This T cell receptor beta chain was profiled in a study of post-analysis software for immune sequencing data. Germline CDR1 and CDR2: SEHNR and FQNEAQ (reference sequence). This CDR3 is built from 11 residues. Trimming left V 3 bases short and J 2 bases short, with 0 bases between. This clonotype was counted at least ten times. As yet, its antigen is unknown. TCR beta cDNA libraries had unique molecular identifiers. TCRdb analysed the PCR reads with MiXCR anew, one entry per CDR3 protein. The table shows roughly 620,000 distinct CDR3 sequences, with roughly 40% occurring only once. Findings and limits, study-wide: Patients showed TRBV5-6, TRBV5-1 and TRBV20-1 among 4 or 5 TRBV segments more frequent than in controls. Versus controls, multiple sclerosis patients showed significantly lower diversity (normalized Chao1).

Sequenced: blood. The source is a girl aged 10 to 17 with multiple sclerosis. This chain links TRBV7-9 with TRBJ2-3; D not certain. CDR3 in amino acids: CASSFTDTQYF. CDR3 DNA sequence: TGTGCCAGCAGCTTCACAGATACGCAGTATTTT.